This T cell receptor (beta chain) was sequenced during a study of blood T cell repertoires in COVID-19. This clone showed up just once. Libraries were prepared by immunoSEQ multiplex PCR; TCRdb keeps only in-frame clonotypes and omits some of them. The sample carries nearly 55,000 clones, 90% to 95% recorded once. Germline-derived CDR1 and CDR2 are SGHDT and YYEEEE. The V gene end was trimmed by 4 bases and the J gene end by 13 bases; junction bases not matched to a gene: 7. This CDR3 comprises 12 residues. This chain uses TRBV5-6 with TRBJ2-1; 8 bases are shared with TRBD1. Sequenced sample: peripheral blood. This receptor was taken from a woman in her fifties or sixties with active or convalescent COVID-19. CDR3 loop: CASSSRQGFQFF. Written as DNA, the CDR3 is TGTGCCAGCAGCAGCAGACAGGGGTTTCAGTTCTTC.